The present T cell receptor (beta chain) was sequenced within a study of shared clonotypes between healthy human individuals. Terminally differentiated effector memory CD45RA+ cells were excluded by CCR7 positive selection of CD45RO-negative cells. This table comes from immunoSEQ multiplex PCR, and its TCRdb copy is limited to in-frame clones, with some not included. The table includes about 580,000 clones, roughly 98% detected once. Trimming removed 2 bases from V and 5 bases from J; junction bases left unmatched: 4. The germline gives CDR1 SGHRS, CDR2 YFSETQ. This CDR3 has 15 residues. This receptor was identified in a man aged 25 to 40 in good health. This sequence joins TRBV5-1 and TRBJ2-1; 10 positions agree with TRBD2. Material for sequencing was naive CD8+ T cells sorted from blood. CDR3 nucleotide sequence: TGCGCCAGCAGCTTACGGACTAGCGGAAACAATGAGCAGTTCTTC. Protein sequence: CASSLRTSGNNEQFF.